Listed here is a single TCR beta chain. Original processing notes: Estimated nucleated cell counts came from reference gene primer amplification. TCRdb's table, derived via immunoSEQ multiplex PCR, lists solely in-frame clones and lacks some. That table furnishes V, J and clone size, whereas the DNA furnished D and trimming. The sample contains about 140,000 clones, approximately 80% of which appear only once. Germline V CDR1 and CDR2: MNHEY, SVGAGI. The CDR3 is 14 residues long. Trimming cost V 4 bases and J 6 bases; bases outside gene matches: 9. This record comes from a study of blood T cell repertoires in COVID-19. About the study: The United States, Italy and Spain supplied acute and convalescent COVID-19 samples. PBMCs, B-cell-depleted T cells, or T cells provided the cDNA or gDNA that made up the material.

The chain employs TRBV6-5 and TRBJ2-7; 7 bases are a match to TRBD1. The sequenced material came from peripheral blood. This TCR came from a human donor in a cohort sampled during active COVID-19. The DNA of the CDR3 is TGTGCCAGCAGTTTGGTTACAGGGGTAGGCGAGCAGTACTTC. This encodes CASSLVTGVGEQYF.